Presented here are 25 T cell receptor beta chains from one specimen sequenced in a study of post-analysis software for immune sequencing data. Overall study findings and caveats: Patients had higher frequencies than controls of about five TRBV segments, including TRBV5-6, TRBV5-1 and TRBV20-1.

These receptors are not linked to any known antigen. TCR beta libraries were prepared from cDNA with unique molecular identifiers. TCRdb used MiXCR to reprocess the PCR reads, holding one entry per CDR3 protein. The sample contains approximately 350,000 distinct CDR3 sequences, roughly 30% of which appear only once. Sequenced input: blood. The receptors were gathered from a girl aged 10 to 17 with multiple sclerosis.

This clonotype was seen a few times. The chain is built from TRBV5-5 and TRBJ1-5; 9 bases are a match to TRBD1. The CDR3 spans 16 residues. V lost 2 bases, J lost 6 bases, and 9 bases stayed unmatched. Germline V gene sequence: CDR1 SGHKS, CDR2 YYEKEE (reference sequence). In nucleotides, the CDR3 is TGTGCCAGCAGCTTCCAGGGACAGGGTATAGGTCAGCCCCAGCATTTT. It translates to CASSFQGQGIGQPQHF.

This clonotype was seen a few times. The chain uses TRBV7-2 and TRBJ2-7; D unresolved. Trimming stripped 1 base from V and 6 bases from J, with 10 bases between. Germline lookup yields CDR1 SGHTA and CDR2 FQGNSA. The CDR3 has 13 amino acids. For the CDR3, the DNA is TGTGCCAGCAGCTTAGGGACCTCCCGCGAGCAGTACTTC. This encodes CASSLGTSREQYF.

The chain couples TRBV10-3 to TRBJ2-7, with D possibly being TRBD1 or TRBD2 (5 bases each). The V end was cut by 4 bases, the J end by 4 bases, with 11 bases between. The germline V gene encodes CDR1 ENHRY and CDR2 SYGVKD. CDR3 size: 13 residues. Here the CDR3 reads CAISVGGNYEQYF. The CDR3 nucleotides are TGTGCCATCAGTGTTGGGGGAAATTACGAGCAGTACTTC.

The chain combines TRBV2 with TRBJ1-2; D remains ambiguous. Germline CDR1 is SNHLY and CDR2 is FYNNEI. V dropped 3 bases and J dropped 4 bases, with 6 bases sitting between them. The CDR3 consists of 12 residues. In DNA form, the CDR3 reads TGTGCCAGCAGTGAGAGCCTCTATGGCTACACCTTC. This sequence encodes CASSESLYGYTF.

This clonotype showed up just a few times. The gene calls are TRBV4-1 and TRBJ1-2; no firm D call. The ends were cut back, 1 base at V and 1 base at J, with 10 bases in the middle. From germline, CDR1 is MGHRA and CDR2 YSYEKL. The CDR3 spans 15 residues. CDR3 protein: CASSQVGMNNYGYTF. The CDR3 nucleotides are TGCGCCAGCAGCCAAGTGGGCATGAATAACTATGGCTACACCTTC.

This clonotype was recorded a few times. This rearrangement joins TRBV6-1 to TRBJ2-7, with TRBD1 matching over 7 bases. This CDR3 contains 18 residues. Trimming at V came to 0 bases and at J to 2 bases, leaving 13 bases not matched to a gene. Per the germline V gene, CDR1 is MNHNS and CDR2 is SASEGT. CDR3 sequence reads: CASSEAPSSGTVAYEQYF. CDR3 DNA sequence: TGTGCCAGCAGTGAAGCGCCAAGCTCCGGGACAGTCGCCTACGAGCAGTACTTC.

The genes are TRBV12-3 or TRBV12-4 and TRBJ2-3; D is unclear. The length of the CDR3 is 13 residues. Trimming removed 6 bases from V and 3 bases from J, with 10 bases in between. CDR3 region: CASSQVKTDTQYF. The DNA for the CDR3 is TGTGCCAGCAGCCAGGTGAAAACAGATACGCAGTATTTT.

This clonotype was found a few times. The chain couples TRBV20-1 to TRBJ2-5, with 10 nucleotides matching TRBD1. From germline, CDR1 is DFQATT and CDR2 SNEGSKA (reference sequence). The V and J ends lost 1 base and 4 bases, in that order; junction bases with no gene match: 6. The CDR3 is made up of 15 amino acids. CDR3 region: CSARAAGQGIETQYF. The CDR3 DNA reads TGCAGTGCTAGAGCTGCGGGACAGGGGATAGAGACCCAGTACTTC.

This rearrangement joins TRBV7-9 to TRBJ2-5, with TRBD1 matching 9 bases. Germline V lookup: CDR1 SEHNR, CDR2 FQNEAQ (reference sequence). The CDR3 has 17 residues. After removal of 0 bases from V and 5 bases from J, the junction contained 10 bases not matched to a gene. CDR3 nucleotides: TGTGCCAGCAGCTTAGCGCAAGGACAGGGGAAGGAGGAGACCCAGTACTTC. It encodes CASSLAQGQGKEETQYF.

In its sample, this clonotype was seen many times. V usage is TRBV20-1 and J usage is TRBJ1-1, with no clear D. V lost 0 bases, J lost 6 bases, and 11 bases lay in between. The germline V gene encodes CDR1 DFQATT and CDR2 SNEGSKA (reference sequence). CDR3 length: 13 amino acids. The chain's CDR3 is CSARDSALAEAFF. CDR3 nucleotides: TGCAGTGCTAGAGATTCGGCCCTCGCTGAAGCTTTCTTT.

V gene TRBV20-1 combines with J gene TRBJ2-1; the D call may be TRBD1 or TRBD2 (5 bases each). Deletions cut 6 bases from V and 0 bases from J, with 15 bases between. CDR3 size: 15 residues. Germline loops: CDR1 DFQATT, CDR2 SNEGSKA (reference sequence). The CDR3 DNA reads TGCAGTGCCGGGGCCCACGGGCGCTCCTACAATGAGCAGTTCTTC. The encoded protein is CSAGAHGRSYNEQFF.

This clonotype was seen a few times. V usage is TRBV29-1 and J usage is TRBJ2-7; the match to TRBD1 covers 8 bases. This CDR3 spans 13 amino acids. After removal of 3 bases from V and 6 bases from J, the junction contained 7 bases not matched to a gene. Looked up from germline, CDR1 is SQVTM and CDR2 is ANQGSEA. The CDR3 DNA reads TGCAGCGTTGATTCAGGACAGGGTTTCGAGCAGTACTTC. Translating it yields CSVDSGQGFEQYF.

V and J are TRBV20-1 and TRBJ1-2, with TRBD1 matching 7 bases. The ends lost 0 bases at V and 4 bases at J; junction bases unmatched: 5. The germline CDR1 and CDR2 sequences are DFQATT and SNEGSKA (reference sequence). The CDR3 sequence is 14 residues long. The CDR3 DNA sequence: TGCAGTGCTAGAGAGACAGGGTTGAGCTATGGCTACACCTTC. Translation gives CSARETGLSYGYTF.

This sequence joins TRBV19 and TRBJ1-1; D call uncertain. This CDR3 has 14 amino acids. Germline V CDR1 and CDR2: LNHDA, SQIVND (reference sequence). Trimming took 8 bases from V and 3 from J, leaving 16 bases between them. The CDR3 sequence: CASLTGDGDTEAFF. CDR3 bases: TGTGCCAGTCTAACCGGGGATGGGGACACTGAAGCTTTCTTT.

The sample holds a few counts of this clonotype. The rearrangement uses TRBV12-3 or TRBV12-4 and TRBJ2-1, with TRBD2 matching 7 bases. The CDR3 covers 14 residues. V lost 4 bases to trimming and J lost 4 bases; unmatched junction nucleotides: 4. The CDR3 bases are TGTGCCAGCAGTTCTAGCGGTTTATACAATGAGCAGTTCTTC. Translation: CASSSSGLYNEQFF.

This clonotype occurred a few times. J is TRBJ2-7 and V is TRBV5-5; weak D call: TRBD2 (5 bases). The V end lost 4 bases, the J end lost 0 bases, and 14 bases lay between the germline ends. Germline V gives CDR1 SGHKS, CDR2 YYEKEE (reference sequence). This CDR3 comprises 15 residues. The CDR3 is CASSPSRLASYEQYF. CDR3 sequence (DNA): TGTGCCAGCAGCCCCTCCCGGCTAGCCTCCTACGAGCAGTACTTC.

In this sample, this clonotype turned up a few times. The V call is TRBV12-3 or TRBV12-4, the J call TRBJ2-3, with a possible D match to TRBD1 (6 bases). The CDR3 consists of 14 residues. Trimming pared 5 bases from V and 7 bases from J, leaving 16 bases between. The CDR3 DNA sequence: TGTGCCAGCAGTGCCCGAACACAGGGCTATACGCAGTATTTT. Its translation: CASSARTQGYTQYF.

This chain connects TRBV10-3 to TRBJ2-7; 9 bases align to TRBD2. The V and J ends lost 5 bases and 2 bases, in that order; junction bases with no gene match: 10. From germline, CDR1 is ENHRY and CDR2 SYGVKD. The CDR3 has 16 residues. The CDR3 bases are TGTGCCATCAGTATAATCGCCGAGCGGGGGGCCTACGAGCAGTACTTC. Residues: CAISIIAERGAYEQYF.

This clonotype is a singleton in its sample. The V call is TRBV5-1, the J call TRBJ2-3, with D unresolved. The germline V gene has CDR1 SGHRS and CDR2 YFSETQ. This CDR3 is built from 14 residues. Trimming took off 6 bases at V and 1 base at J, with 12 bases between the two ends. CDR3 in amino acids: CASMSSGRTDTQYF. CDR3 DNA sequence: TGCGCCAGCATGTCCTCAGGTCGCACAGATACGCAGTATTTT.

V gene TRBV7-9 combines with J gene TRBJ2-5; TRBD1 matches 7 bases. The germline V gene encodes CDR1 SEHNR and CDR2 FQNEAQ (reference sequence). V dropped 4 bases and J dropped 3; count of bases not matched to a gene: 11. The CDR3 loop spans 16 amino acids. For the CDR3, the DNA is TGTGCCAGCAGCTCTAAGCGGACAGGAATCAAAGAGACCCAGTACTTC. It specifies CASSSKRTGIKETQYF. Combining the CDR3 with reference TRBV7-9 and TRBJ2-5 gives the whole variable domain DTGVSQNPRHKITKRGQNVTFRCDPISEHNRLYWYRQTLGQGPEFLTYFQNEAQLEKSRLLSDRFSAERPKGSFSTLEIQRTEQGDSAMYLCASSSKRTGIKETQYFGPGTRLLVL.

The J gene is TRBJ2-1, the V gene TRBV6-6, with 13 bases lining up with TRBD2. Germline V lookup: CDR1 MNHNY, CDR2 SVGAGI (reference sequence). The V and J ends lost 0 bases and 4 bases, in that order; junction bases with no gene match: 3. The CDR3 has 17 residues. The CDR3 sequence is CASSYSTSGGPYNEQFF. CDR3 nucleotides: TGTGCCAGCAGTTACTCGACTAGCGGGGGGCCATACAATGAGCAGTTCTTC.

The chain employs TRBV9 and TRBJ2-3; no definite D call. The V end was cut by 4 bases, the J end by 1 base, with 16 bases between. Germline V gene data show CDR1 as SGDLS and CDR2 as YYNGEE. There are 16 residues in the CDR3. In nucleotides, the CDR3 is TGTGCCAGCAGCCCTGGAATTAGATCTGGCACAGATACGCAGTATTTT. Amino acid sequence: CASSPGIRSGTDTQYF.

This chain links TRBV5-6 with TRBJ2-1; no clear D gene. The CDR3 loop spans 12 amino acids. Trimming took 4 bases from V and 6 from J, leaving 8 bases between them. Germline V gives CDR1 SGHDT, CDR2 YYEEEE. Here the CDR3 DNA reads TGTGCCAGCAGCCATCAAGCCAATGAGCAGTTCTTC. Its translation is CASSHQANEQFF.

The genes are TRBV12-3 or TRBV12-4 and TRBJ2-5; 7 nucleotides line up with TRBD1. There are 13 residues in the CDR3. V lost 5 bases, J lost 4 bases, and 4 bases stayed unmatched. In DNA, the CDR3 is TGTGCCAGCAGTAGACAGGGTCCAGAGACCCAGTACTTC. This translates into CASSRQGPETQYF.

This rearrangement joins TRBV12-3 or TRBV12-4 to TRBJ1-2; a possible D gene is TRBD1 (5 bases). The CDR3 is 15 residues long. V lost 7 bases and J 4 bases, leaving 19 bases between the germline ends. The CDR3 coding sequence is TGTGCCAGCAACTTTGGTCGGGCAGGGACCTATGGCTACACCTTC. This sequence encodes CASNFGRAGTYGYTF.